This T cell receptor beta chain appears in the sequencing data of a study of regulatory T cells in long-lasting Graves disease. Study findings and constraints: Persistent disease preferred TRBV28, TRBJ1-2 and TRBJ2-5. Comparison showed that persistent patients shared more public clonotypes (around 3,000) than new patients (about 970).

The time point: newly diagnosed GD, antithyroid drugs for less than 3 months. The TCR library used RNA extracted from PBMCs. Ten or more counts support this clonotype. What it recognizes is unknown. The V gene's germline CDR1 is MNHEY and CDR2 SVGAGI. Trimming left V 4 bases short and J 2 bases short, with 9 bases between. This CDR3 region has 13 residues. iRepertoire HTBI primers and Arm-PCR of CDR3 regions built TCR beta libraries. As originally analysed: Across samples, 60 or so TRBV and some 14 TRBJ segments were found. TCRdb passed the multiplex PCR reads through MiXCR, listing each CDR3 protein once. The V and J calls and clone size are TCRdb's, not the authors'. The data show fewer than 550,000 distinct CDR3 sequences, about a sixth seen once. This sample was also put to use in a study of T cells in Graves' hyperthyroidism and ophthalmopathy. As reported in that work: Hyperthyroidism, newly diagnosed and lasting under 2 months, affected patients aged 18 to 65.

This specimen was peripheral blood mononuclear cells (PBMCs), taken at new diagnosis, from a patient treated with antithyroid drugs. The chain uses TRBV6-5 and TRBJ2-7; D remains ambiguous. This sequence originates from a woman aged 18-35 years with Graves disease. The CDR3 here is CASSSRVTYEQYF. The CDR3 DNA reads as TGTGCCAGCAGTTCCCGGGTAACCTACGAGCAGTACTTC.